These 30 T cell receptor beta chains were sequenced from one sample in a study of T cell repertoires in cytomegalovirus infection. One entry per CDR3 protein results from TCRdb running MiXCR on the reads. The table shows 450,000 to 650,000 distinct CDR3 sequences, with about a quarter occurring only once. The sample taken for sequencing was PBMCs. Receptors originate from a human donor in good health (CMV status not recorded). Some clones in this sample may be carry-over from other donors' samples.

On this clonotype itself: Its ends do not fully match the called genes, so a read error is possible. This chain connects TRBV2 to TRBJ2-3, with TRBD2 matching over 8 bases. The CDR3 spans 14 residues. Germline-derived CDR1 and CDR2 are SNHLY and FYNNEI. CDR3: CASSEEWPTSGLSF. The CDR3 DNA follows: TGTGCCAGCAGTGAAGAGTGGCCAACTAGCGGATTGAGTTTT.

In its sample, this clonotype was seen many times. This chain uses TRBV7-2 with TRBJ1-2; D call uncertain. V lost 5 bases and J lost 2, with 12 bases in between. The germline CDR1 and CDR2 sequences are SGHTA and FQGNSA. The CDR3 contains 14 residues. The CDR3 is CASSQDPLNYGYTF. The CDR3 DNA is TGTGCCAGCAGCCAAGATCCTTTGAACTATGGCTACACCTTC. Full variable domain (rest looked up from reference TRBV7-2 and TRBJ1-2): GAGVSQSPSNKVTEKGKDVELRCDPISGHTALYWYRQSLGQGLEFLIYFQGNSAPDKSGLPSDRFSAERTGGSVSTLTIQRTQQEDSAVYLCASSQDPLNYGYTFGSGTRLTVV.

The genes are TRBV28 and TRBJ2-7, with D tentatively TRBD1 or TRBD2 (5 bases each). The CDR3 runs 14 residues. The germline V gene encodes CDR1 MDHEN and CDR2 SYDVKM. Deletions cut 7 bases from V and 0 bases from J, with 13 bases between. CDR3: CASNPPGTSYEQYV. For the CDR3, the DNA is TGTGCCAGCAATCCCCCCGGGACCTCCTACGAGCAGTACGTC.

The table lists this clonotype with a count of one. This chain links TRBV19 with TRBJ2-5, with TRBD2 matching over 11 bases. Trimming at V came to 4 bases and at J to 0 bases, leaving 10 bases not matched to a gene. This CDR3 comprises 18 residues. CDR1 and CDR2 from the germline V gene are LNHDA and SQIVND (reference sequence). The DNA for the CDR3 is TGTGCCAGTAGTAGATTGGGACTAGCGGAAATGTACCAAGAGACCCAGTACTTC. It specifies CASSRLGLAEMYQETQYF.

Ten or more counts support this clonotype. This chain uses TRBV12-3 or TRBV12-4 with TRBJ2-7, with D possibly TRBD1 on 6 matching bases. This CDR3 is built from 15 residues. The ends were cut back, 3 bases at V and 1 base at J, with 13 bases in the middle. CDR3 sequence reads: CASSFFQGSSYEQYF. CDR3 bases: TGTGCCAGCAGTTTCTTCCAGGGGAGTTCCTACGAGCAGTACTTC.

This clonotype was counted between two and nine times. The rearrangement joins TRBV4-3 to TRBJ1-2; weak D call: TRBD1 (6 bases). CDR1 and CDR2 from the germline V gene are LGHNA and YSLEER. The CDR3 extends over 16 amino acids. Trimming pared 0 bases from V and 4 bases from J, leaving 15 bases between. CDR3 amino acids: CASSQDGAQGGYGYTF. The DNA for the CDR3 is TGCGCCAGCAGCCAAGATGGCGCACAGGGCGGCTATGGCTACACCTTC.

There are a few counts of this clonotype. The V call is TRBV7-2, the J call TRBJ2-7; possibly TRBD2 for D (6 bases). Germline CDR1 and CDR2: SGHTA and FQGNSA. V lost 4 bases, J lost 0 bases, and 13 bases lay in between. The CDR3 contains 15 residues. Here the CDR3 reads CASSSGLRSSYEQYF. The CDR3 nucleotides read TGTGCCAGCAGCTCGGGACTCCGGAGCTCCTACGAGCAGTACTTC. Supplemented by reference TRBV7-2 and TRBJ2-7, the full variable domain reads GAGVSQSPSNKVTEKGKDVELRCDPISGHTALYWYRQSLGQGLEFLIYFQGNSAPDKSGLPSDRFSAERTGGSVSTLTIQRTQQEDSAVYLCASSSGLRSSYEQYFGPGTRLTVT.

This clonotype showed up just a few times. The rearrangement uses TRBV24-1 and TRBJ2-5; TRBD2 might be the D (5 bases). Germline lookup yields CDR1 KGHDR and CDR2 SFDVKD. Deletions cut 0 bases from V and 4 bases from J, with 11 bases between. The CDR3 spans 15 residues. CDR3 coding DNA: TGTGCCACCAGTGATTTGTATGAGGGAGCAGAGACCCAGTACTTC. The encoded protein is CATSDLYEGAETQYF.

This chain uses TRBV6-1 with TRBJ1-2; a possible D gene is TRBD1 (6 bases). The germline V gene has CDR1 MNHNS and CDR2 SASEGT. The CDR3 has 14 amino acids. V lost 6 bases and J lost 4, with 15 bases in between. As DNA, the CDR3 is TGTGCCAGCAGATTGGACAGCCAGATCTATGGCTACACCTTC. Its protein is CASRLDSQIYGYTF.

Only one count was recorded for this clonotype. The V call is TRBV11-3, the J call TRBJ1-2; TRBD1 agrees at 7 bases. Germline V gene lookup returns CDR1 SGHNT and CDR2 YENEEA. The CDR3 runs to 16 residues. Trimming cost V 3 bases and J 6 bases; bases outside gene matches: 13. Here the CDR3 reads CASSFIQGSAFHGYTF. In nucleotides, the CDR3 is TGTGCCAGCAGCTTTATACAGGGGTCCGCGTTCCATGGCTACACCTTC.

This clonotype was observed many times. The chain is built from TRBV7-6 and TRBJ1-3; D uncertain. Germline lookup yields CDR1 SGHVS and CDR2 FNYEAQ. This CDR3 contains 15 residues. The CDR3 sequence: CASREGGLTGNTIYF. The DNA for the CDR3 is TGTGCAAGCCGAGAGGGAGGGCTAACTGGAAACACCATATATTTT.

J is TRBJ1-5 and V is TRBV11-2; 7 bases fit TRBD1. The V and J ends lost 5 bases and 7 bases, in that order; junction bases with no gene match: 8. CDR1 is SGHAT and CDR2 is FQNNGV in the germline V gene. This CDR3 is 14 amino acids long. The CDR3 spells CASSQGGGKQPQHF. CDR3 sequence (DNA): TGTGCCAGCAGCCAGGGGGGGGGAAAACAGCCCCAGCATTTT.

V is TRBV7-2 and J is TRBJ2-3; 10 nucleotides align to TRBD2. Germline V CDR1 and CDR2: SGHTA, FQGNSA. The CDR3 extends over 17 amino acids. Losses at the gene ends were 5 bases for V and 5 bases for J; bases not matched to a gene: 13. Here the CDR3 DNA reads TGTGCCAGCAGCCTCCTCAGCGGGAGGGGGTCTGGAGATACGCAGTATTTT. Encoded protein: CASSLLSGRGSGDTQYF.

The J gene is TRBJ2-1, the V gene TRBV28; 8 bases are shared with TRBD2. The CDR3 is made up of 14 amino acids. J gave up 5 bases and V 6 bases, and 6 bases lay outside the gene matches. CDR1 MDHEN and CDR2 SYDVKM come from the germline V gene. CDR3 sequence: CASSPGLGNNEQFF. CDR3 DNA sequence: TGTGCCAGCAGCCCGGGACTAGGGAACAATGAGCAGTTCTTC.

This clonotype was counted only a few times. The V gene is TRBV7-2, the J gene TRBJ2-4; D perhaps matches TRBD2 (6 bases). This CDR3 contains 15 residues. The V end was cut by 2 bases, the J end by 3 bases, with 11 bases between. CDR1 and CDR2 from the germline V gene are SGHTA and FQGNSA. The CDR3 loop is CASSLTSRGKNIQYF. The CDR3 DNA follows: TGTGCCAGCAGCTTAACTAGCCGGGGCAAAAACATTCAGTACTTC.

A few counts support this clonotype. This rearrangement joins TRBV19 to TRBJ2-7, with a weak D call TRBD1 (6 bases). The V and J ends lost 3 bases and 2 bases respectively, with 14 bases between them. CDR1 is LNHDA and CDR2 is SQIVND in the germline V gene (reference sequence). The CDR3 totals 15 residues. CDR3 DNA: TGTGCCAGTAGTATGGGACACGATGTGACCTACGAGCAGTACTTC. Amino acid sequence: CASSMGHDVTYEQYF.

This clonotype was detected only a few times. V is TRBV4-3 and J is TRBJ2-2; no clear D gene. The CDR3 is made up of 14 amino acids. V was clipped by 3 bases and J by 4 bases, with 9 bases between them. Germline V gene sequence: CDR1 LGHNA, CDR2 YSLEER. The CDR3 sequence: CASSHKYPTGELFF. CDR3 sequence (DNA): TGCGCCAGCAGCCATAAGTATCCCACCGGGGAGCTGTTTTTT.

In this sample, this clonotype turned up a few times. The rearrangement uses TRBV5-1 and TRBJ2-2; D unresolved. Germline V lookup: CDR1 SGHRS, CDR2 YFSETQ. V lost 2 bases to trimming and J lost 4 bases, with 12 bases between them. The CDR3 contains 15 residues. The CDR3 region is CASSFTLDRTGELFF. The CDR3 bases are TGCGCCAGCAGCTTTACCCTAGACCGCACCGGGGAGCTGTTTTTT.

The V gene is TRBV6-2 or TRBV6-3, the J gene TRBJ2-1; D is unclear. Germline V CDR1 and CDR2: MNHEY, SVGEGT. Trimming cost V 6 bases and J 2 bases, with 14 bases left between them. This CDR3 contains 15 residues. CDR3 loop: CASRQTTAAYNEQFF. As DNA, the CDR3 is TGTGCCAGCAGACAAACGACGGCGGCCTACAATGAGCAGTTCTTC.

The V gene is TRBV4-3, the J gene TRBJ1-4, with a possible D match to TRBD1 (5 bases). The CDR3 loop spans 15 amino acids. Germline V gene sequence: CDR1 LGHNA, CDR2 YSLEER. V was shortened by 0 bases and J by 8 bases, with 13 bases between the two germline ends. CDR3 protein: CASSQDEGRGEKLFF. The CDR3 nucleotides are TGCGCCAGCAGCCAAGATGAGGGGCGAGGAGAAAAACTGTTTTTT.

Remarks on this clonotype: This may stem from a read error, because a much larger clone lies one nucleotide away. The chain uses TRBV7-2 and TRBJ1-1; D remains ambiguous. Germline V gene sequence: CDR1 SGHTA, CDR2 FQGNSA. The CDR3 sequence is 14 residues long. Trimming shortened V by 8 bases and J by 1 base, and 14 bases separated the two germline ends. The CDR3 bases are TGTACCAGCGCTAGGTCAACGGGGAACACTGAAGCTTTCTTT. Its translation: CTSARSTGNTEAFF.

The chain links TRBV23-1 to TRBJ2-7; TRBD2 agrees at 9 bases. TRBV23-1 is an ORF, with its function uncertain. CDR3 length equals 15 residues. V shed 3 bases, J shed 5 bases, and the junction held 8 bases outside the gene matches. CDR3 sequence: CASSHRAGGLDEQYF. For the CDR3, the DNA is TGCGCCAGCAGTCACAGAGCGGGAGGTCTCGACGAGCAGTACTTC.

The V and J genes are TRBV6-2 or TRBV6-3 and TRBJ2-1; 7 bases map to TRBD2. Unmatched junction bases numbered 8, after V lost 2 bases and J lost 7 bases. This CDR3 is 15 amino acids long. Germline CDR1 and CDR2: MNHEY and SVGEGT. This chain's CDR3 is CASSYTSDMGNEQFF. CDR3 in DNA: TGTGCCAGCAGTTACACTAGCGATATGGGGAATGAGCAGTTCTTC.

This clonotype has a handful of counts. The chain links TRBV5-1 to TRBJ2-3, with D tentatively TRBD1 (5 bases). This CDR3 is built from 14 residues. Between the trimmed V and J ends, which lost 0 bases and 4 bases, there was a span of 9 bases. Germline-derived CDR1 and CDR2 are SGHRS and YFSETQ. The CDR3 loop is CASSLDQGSDTQYF. The CDR3 DNA reads TGCGCCAGCAGCTTGGATCAGGGCTCAGATACGCAGTATTTT. The entire variable domain, with the rest obtained from reference TRBV5-1 and TRBJ2-3, is as follows: KAGVTQTPRYLIKTRGQQVTLSCSPISGHRSVSWYQQTPGQGLQFLFEYFSETQRNKGNFPGRFSGRQFSNSRSEMNVSTLELGDSALYLCASSLDQGSDTQYFGPGTRLTVL.

The chain has TRBV5-6 and TRBJ2-5; 9 bases align to TRBD2. With V trimmed by 6 bases and J by 5 bases, 8 bases remained unmatched. The germline V gene encodes CDR1 SGHDT and CDR2 YYEEEE. The CDR3 is 14 amino acids. CDR3 bases: TGTGCCAGCACCTTAGCGGGAGTGAGGGAGACCCAGTACTTC. Protein product: CASTLAGVRETQYF.

This chain uses TRBV27 with TRBJ2-3, with a weak D call TRBD2 (7 bases). This CDR3 spans 15 amino acids. Trimming left V 6 bases short and J 3 bases short, with 16 bases between. The germline V gene has CDR1 MNHEY and CDR2 SMNVEV (reference sequence). The CDR3 nucleotides are TGTGCCAGCAGGGGCTCGGGGGGCTGGACAGATACGCAGTATTTT. Its protein is CASRGSGGWTDTQYF.

This clonotype was counted at least ten times. In DNA form, the CDR3 reads TGTGCCAGCAGCTCACAGGGGGCTGGAAACACCATATATTTT. This codes for CASSSQGAGNTIYF. The chain recombines TRBV7-6 with TRBJ1-3; 8 bases line up with TRBD1. The CDR3 covers 14 residues. V dropped 4 bases and J dropped 2; count of bases not matched to a gene: 1. Germline loops: CDR1 SGHVS, CDR2 FNYEAQ.

The rearrangement joins TRBV30 to TRBJ2-5; D is unresolved. This CDR3 comprises 11 residues. CDR1 GTSNPN and CDR2 SVGIG come from the germline V gene (reference sequence). Trimming removed 0 bases from V and 5 bases from J, with 4 bases in between. The chain's CDR3 is CAWSVGETQYF. The CDR3 DNA sequence: TGTGCCTGGAGTGTAGGGGAGACCCAGTACTTC.

This clonotype has more than one count but fewer than ten. The chain joins TRBV7-2 to TRBJ2-1, with 7 nucleotides matching TRBD2. Trimming removed 1 base from V and 8 bases from J; junction bases left unmatched: 8. The CDR3 totals 15 residues. Germline CDR1 SGHTA, CDR2 FQGNSA. CDR3 sequence reads: CASSLVGREADEQFF. The CDR3 DNA reads as TGTGCCAGCAGCTTAGTGGGACGGGAGGCTGATGAGCAGTTCTTC.

The chain carries TRBV4-2 and TRBJ2-1; 14 bases align to TRBD2. V lost 4 bases, J lost 9 bases, and 11 bases stayed unmatched. The CDR3 consists of 17 residues. CDR1 and CDR2 from the germline V gene are LGHNA and YNFKEQ. The CDR3 protein is CASSLFLLGLAGGEQFF. CDR3 DNA: TGTGCCAGCAGCCTTTTTCTCCTAGGACTAGCGGGAGGTGAGCAGTTCTTC.